This T cell receptor (beta chain) appears in the sequencing data of a study of T cell clonality in common variable immunodeficiency. Regarding the study as a whole: Common variable immunodeficiency TCR beta sequences reportedly had fewer deletions and N-nucleotide insertions.

The table came from immunoSEQ multiplex PCR; TCRdb's copy has only in-frame clones and leaves some out. The sample shows approximately 20,000 clones, none of them appearing just once. The CDR3 has 15 residues. Trimming removed 7 bases from V and 4 bases from J; junction bases left unmatched: 9. Germline values: CDR1 SNHLY, CDR2 FYNNEI. In this sample, this clone turned up a few times. Its antigen is unidentified. The read gets to within 3 residues of the CDR3 end, and the germline J gene fills in the rest. The TCR originated in a human donor with common variable immunodeficiency. Sequencing was carried out using peripheral blood mononuclear cells. J is TRBJ2-1 and V is TRBV2; 8 bases are shared with TRBD2. The CDR3 sequence: CASKGRRGDYNEQFF. The CDR3 bases that were read are TGTGCCAGCAAAGGAAGGCGGGGGGATTACAATGAG.